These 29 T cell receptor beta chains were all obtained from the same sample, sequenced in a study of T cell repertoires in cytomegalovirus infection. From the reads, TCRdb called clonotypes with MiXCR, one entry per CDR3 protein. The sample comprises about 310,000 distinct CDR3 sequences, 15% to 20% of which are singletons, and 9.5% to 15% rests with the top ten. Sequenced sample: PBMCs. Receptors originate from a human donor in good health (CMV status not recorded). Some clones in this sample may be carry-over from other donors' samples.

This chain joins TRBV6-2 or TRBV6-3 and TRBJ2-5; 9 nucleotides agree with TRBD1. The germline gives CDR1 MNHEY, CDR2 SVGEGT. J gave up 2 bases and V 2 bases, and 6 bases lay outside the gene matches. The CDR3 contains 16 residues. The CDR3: CASSYGIGQGQETQYF. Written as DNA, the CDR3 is TGTGCCAGCAGTTACGGGATCGGACAGGGGCAAGAGACCCAGTACTTC.

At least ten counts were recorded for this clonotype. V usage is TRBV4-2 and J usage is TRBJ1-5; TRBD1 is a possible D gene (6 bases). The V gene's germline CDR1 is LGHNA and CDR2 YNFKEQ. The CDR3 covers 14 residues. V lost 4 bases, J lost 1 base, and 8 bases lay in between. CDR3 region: CASSRTDSNQPQHF. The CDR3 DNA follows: TGTGCCAGCAGCCGGACAGACAGCAATCAGCCCCAGCATTTT.

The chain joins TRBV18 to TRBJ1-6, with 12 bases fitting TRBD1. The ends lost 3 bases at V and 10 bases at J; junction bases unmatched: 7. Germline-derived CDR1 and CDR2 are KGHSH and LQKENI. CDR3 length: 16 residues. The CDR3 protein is CASSPNRDRGQSPLHF. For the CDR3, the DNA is TGTGCCAGCTCACCCAACCGGGACAGGGGGCAATCACCCCTCCACTTT.

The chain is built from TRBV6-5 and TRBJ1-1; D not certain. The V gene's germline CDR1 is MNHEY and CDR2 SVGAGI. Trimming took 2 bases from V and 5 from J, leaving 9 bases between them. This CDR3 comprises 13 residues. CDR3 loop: CASSYHGRTEAFF. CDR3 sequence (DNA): TGTGCCAGCAGTTACCATGGGAGGACTGAAGCTTTCTTT.

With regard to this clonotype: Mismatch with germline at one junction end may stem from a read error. CDR3 residues: CASSTTANEEYF. The DNA for the CDR3 is TGTGCCAGCAGCACGACTGCTAACGAGGAGTACTTC. V is TRBV5-4 and J is TRBJ2-7; D call uncertain. The CDR3 runs 12 residues. CDR1 is SGHNT and CDR2 is YYREEE in the germline V gene (reference sequence). The full variable domain, completed using reference TRBV5-4 and TRBJ2-7, is ETGVTQSPTHLIKTRGQQVTLRCSSQSGHNTVSWYQQALGQGPQFIFQYYREEENGRGNFPPRFSGLQFPNYSSELNVNALELDDSALYLCASSTTANEEYFGPGTRLTVT.

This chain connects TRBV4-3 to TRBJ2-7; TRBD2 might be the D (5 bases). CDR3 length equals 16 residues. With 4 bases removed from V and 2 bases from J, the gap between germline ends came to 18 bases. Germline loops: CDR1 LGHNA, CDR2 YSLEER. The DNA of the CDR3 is TGCGCCAGCAGCCCCCATAAGGGAGCCTCCCCCTACGAGCAGTACTTC. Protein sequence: CASSPHKGASPYEQYF.

The CDR3 spells CSGKGLYTEAFF. The CDR3 DNA reads TGCAGTGGCAAGGGGTTGTACACTGAAGCTTTCTTT. This chain joins TRBV20-1 and TRBJ1-1; tentatively, D is TRBD1 (5 bases). This CDR3 region has 12 residues. V was trimmed by 7 bases and J by 3 bases, leaving 12 bases between them. Germline CDR1 is DFQATT and CDR2 is SNEGSKA (reference sequence).

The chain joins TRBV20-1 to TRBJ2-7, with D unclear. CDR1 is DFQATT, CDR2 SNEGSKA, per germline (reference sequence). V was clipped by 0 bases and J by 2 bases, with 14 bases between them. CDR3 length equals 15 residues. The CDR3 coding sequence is TGCAGTGCTAGAGATCGTGAGAGCCTTCCCTACGAGCAGTACTTC. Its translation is CSARDRESLPYEQYF.

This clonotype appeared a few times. The CDR3 reads CASSKQGGEQFF. The CDR3 bases are TGTGCCAGCAGCAAACAGGGCGGGGAGCAGTTCTTC. The chain combines TRBV7-2 with TRBJ2-1, with D possibly matching TRBD1 (6 bases). The CDR3 covers 12 residues. Trimming pared 5 bases from V and 10 bases from J, leaving 12 bases between. The V gene's germline CDR1 is SGHTA and CDR2 FQGNSA.

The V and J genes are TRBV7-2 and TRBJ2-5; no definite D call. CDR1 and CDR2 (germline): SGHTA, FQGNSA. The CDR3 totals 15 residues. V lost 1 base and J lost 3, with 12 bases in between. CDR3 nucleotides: TGTGCCAGCAGCTTAGGAAACGACGGAAAAGAGACCCAGTACTTC. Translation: CASSLGNDGKETQYF. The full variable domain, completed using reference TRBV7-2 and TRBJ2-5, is GAGVSQSPSNKVTEKGKDVELRCDPISGHTALYWYRQSLGQGLEFLIYFQGNSAPDKSGLPSDRFSAERTGGSVSTLTIQRTQQEDSAVYLCASSLGNDGKETQYFGPGTRLLVL.

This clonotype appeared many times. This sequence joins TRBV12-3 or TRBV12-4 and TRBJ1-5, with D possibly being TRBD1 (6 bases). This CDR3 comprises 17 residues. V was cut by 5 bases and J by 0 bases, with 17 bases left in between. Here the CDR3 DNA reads TGTGCCAGCAGTCTCTCCGGGACAACCTATAGCAATCAGCCCCAGCATTTT. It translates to CASSLSGTTYSNQPQHF.

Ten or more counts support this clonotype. CDR3 loop: CASSPRPRGGTEAFF. The CDR3 nucleotides are TGTGCCAGCAGCCCGAGGCCCAGGGGGGGCACTGAAGCTTTCTTT. This chain connects TRBV7-2 to TRBJ1-1; 7 bases map to TRBD1. The CDR3 runs 15 residues. Germline trimming cut 5 bases from V and 4 bases from J; bases unmatched to any gene: 10. Germline V lookup: CDR1 SGHTA, CDR2 FQGNSA. The full variable domain, rest sourced from reference TRBV7-2 and TRBJ1-1, is GAGVSQSPSNKVTEKGKDVELRCDPISGHTALYWYRQSLGQGLEFLIYFQGNSAPDKSGLPSDRFSAERTGGSVSTLTIQRTQQEDSAVYLCASSPRPRGGTEAFFGQGTRLTVV.

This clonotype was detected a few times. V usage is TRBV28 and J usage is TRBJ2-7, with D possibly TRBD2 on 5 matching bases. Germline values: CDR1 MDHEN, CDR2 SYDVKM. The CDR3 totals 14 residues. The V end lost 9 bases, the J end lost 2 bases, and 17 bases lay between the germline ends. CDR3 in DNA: TGTGCCAGACCTACCGTGGAGGCCCCCTACGAGCAGTACTTC. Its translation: CARPTVEAPYEQYF.

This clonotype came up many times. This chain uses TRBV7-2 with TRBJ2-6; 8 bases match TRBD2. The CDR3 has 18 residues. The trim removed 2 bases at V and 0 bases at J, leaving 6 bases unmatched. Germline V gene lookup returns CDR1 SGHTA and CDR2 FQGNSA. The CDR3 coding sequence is TGTGCCAGCAGCTTACCCACCGGGGGGGACTCTGGGGCCAACGTCCTGACTTTC. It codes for CASSLPTGGDSGANVLTF.

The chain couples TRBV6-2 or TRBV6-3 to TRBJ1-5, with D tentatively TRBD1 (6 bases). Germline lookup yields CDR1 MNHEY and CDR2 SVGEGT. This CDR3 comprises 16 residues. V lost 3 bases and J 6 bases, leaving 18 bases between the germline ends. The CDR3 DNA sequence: TGTGCCAGCAGTTATTCGGTGACAGGACTGGGTCAGCCCCAGCATTTT. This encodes CASSYSVTGLGQPQHF.

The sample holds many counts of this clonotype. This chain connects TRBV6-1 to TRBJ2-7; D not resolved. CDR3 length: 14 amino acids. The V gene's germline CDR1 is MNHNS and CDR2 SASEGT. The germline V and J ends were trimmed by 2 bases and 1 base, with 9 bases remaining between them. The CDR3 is CASSERWDSYEQYF. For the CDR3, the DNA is TGTGCCAGCAGTGAACGGTGGGATTCCTACGAGCAGTACTTC.

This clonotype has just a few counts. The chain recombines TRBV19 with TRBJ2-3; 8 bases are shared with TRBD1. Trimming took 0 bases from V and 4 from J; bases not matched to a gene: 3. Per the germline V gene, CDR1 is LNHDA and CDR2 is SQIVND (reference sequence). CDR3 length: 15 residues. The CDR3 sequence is CASSIDRGLADTQYF. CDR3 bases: TGTGCCAGTAGTATAGACAGGGGGCTCGCAGATACGCAGTATTTT.

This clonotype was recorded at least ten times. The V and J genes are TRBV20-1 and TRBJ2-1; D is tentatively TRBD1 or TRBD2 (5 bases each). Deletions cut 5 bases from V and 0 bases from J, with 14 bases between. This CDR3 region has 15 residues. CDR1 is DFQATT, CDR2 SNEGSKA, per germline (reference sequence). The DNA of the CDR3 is TGCAGTGCTCCGCGGGTGGGGGACTCCTACAATGAGCAGTTCTTC. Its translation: CSAPRVGDSYNEQFF.

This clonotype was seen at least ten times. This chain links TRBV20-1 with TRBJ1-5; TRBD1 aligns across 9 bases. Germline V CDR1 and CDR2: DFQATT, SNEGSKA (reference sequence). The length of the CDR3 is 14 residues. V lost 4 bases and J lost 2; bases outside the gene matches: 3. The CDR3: CSAIRDRGNQPQHF. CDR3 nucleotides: TGCAGTGCTATCCGGGACAGGGGCAATCAGCCCCAGCATTTT.

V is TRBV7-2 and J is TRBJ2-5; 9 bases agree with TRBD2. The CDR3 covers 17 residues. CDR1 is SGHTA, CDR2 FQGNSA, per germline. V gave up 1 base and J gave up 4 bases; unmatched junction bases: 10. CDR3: CASSLVESGGPGETQYF. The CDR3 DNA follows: TGTGCCAGCAGCTTAGTAGAAAGCGGGGGGCCGGGAGAGACCCAGTACTTC.

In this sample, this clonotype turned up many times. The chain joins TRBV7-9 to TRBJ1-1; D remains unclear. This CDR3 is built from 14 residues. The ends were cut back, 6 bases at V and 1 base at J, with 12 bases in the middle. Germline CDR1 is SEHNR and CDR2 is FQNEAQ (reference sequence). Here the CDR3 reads CASRLVGWNTEAFF. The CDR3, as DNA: TGTGCCAGCAGGTTGGTGGGGTGGAACACTGAAGCTTTCTTT.

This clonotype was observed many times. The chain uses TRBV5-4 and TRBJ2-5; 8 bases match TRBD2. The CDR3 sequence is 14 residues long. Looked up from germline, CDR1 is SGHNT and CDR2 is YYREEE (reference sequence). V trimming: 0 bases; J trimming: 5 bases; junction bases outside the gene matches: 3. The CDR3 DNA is TGTGCCAGCAGCTTGGGACTAGCGAGGGAGACCCAGTACTTC. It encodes CASSLGLARETQYF.

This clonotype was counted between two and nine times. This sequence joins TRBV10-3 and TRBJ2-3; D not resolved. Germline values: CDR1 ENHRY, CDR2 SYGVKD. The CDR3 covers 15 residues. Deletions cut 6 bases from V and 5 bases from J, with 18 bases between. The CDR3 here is CAISVGAFSQDTQYF. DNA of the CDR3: TGTGCCATCAGCGTCGGTGCGTTCAGTCAAGATACGCAGTATTTT.

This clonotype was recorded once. CDR3 region: CASSLQGSRQPQHF. Here the CDR3 DNA reads TGTGCCAGCAGCTTACAGGGTTCTCGTCAGCCCCAGCATTTT. The chain joins TRBV5-6 to TRBJ1-5, with D perhaps TRBD1 (6 bases). From germline, CDR1 is SGHDT and CDR2 YYEEEE. This CDR3 spans 14 amino acids. With 2 bases removed from V and 6 bases from J, the gap between germline ends came to 12 bases.

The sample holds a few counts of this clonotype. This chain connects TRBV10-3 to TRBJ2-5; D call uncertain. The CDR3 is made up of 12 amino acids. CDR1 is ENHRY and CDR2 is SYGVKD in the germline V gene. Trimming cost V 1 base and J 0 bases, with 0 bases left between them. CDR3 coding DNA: TGTGCCATCAGTGAGTACCAAGAGACCCAGTACTTC. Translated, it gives CAISEYQETQYF.

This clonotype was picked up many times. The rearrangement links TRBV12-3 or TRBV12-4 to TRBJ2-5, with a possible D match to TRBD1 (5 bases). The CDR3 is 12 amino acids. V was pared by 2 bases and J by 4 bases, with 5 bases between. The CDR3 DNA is TGTGCCAGCAGTTTAAGGGGAGAGACCCAGTACTTC. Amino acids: CASSLRGETQYF.

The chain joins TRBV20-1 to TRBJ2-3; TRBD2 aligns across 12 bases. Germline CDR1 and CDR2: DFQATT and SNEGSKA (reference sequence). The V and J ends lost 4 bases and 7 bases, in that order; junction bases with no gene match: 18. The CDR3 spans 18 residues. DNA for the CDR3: TGCAGTGCTAAAGCGGCTAGCGGGGGGGTGGCGCCCCGTCATACGCAGTATTTT. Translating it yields CSAKAASGGVAPRHTQYF.

The CDR3 loop is CASSPRERGALETQYF. The CDR3 DNA sequence: TGTGCCAGCAGCCCCAGGGAGCGGGGGGCCCTTGAGACCCAGTACTTC. The genes are TRBV7-2 and TRBJ2-5; TRBD2 aligns across 9 bases. Trimming at V came to 5 bases and at J to 5 bases, leaving 12 bases not matched to a gene. The V gene's germline CDR1 is SGHTA and CDR2 FQGNSA. This CDR3 comprises 16 residues.

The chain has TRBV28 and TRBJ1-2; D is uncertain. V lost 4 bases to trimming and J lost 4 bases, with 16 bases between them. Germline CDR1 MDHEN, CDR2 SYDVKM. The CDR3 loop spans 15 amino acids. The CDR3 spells CASSSVAEGSYGYTF. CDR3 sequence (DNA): TGTGCCAGCAGTTCCGTTGCAGAGGGCAGCTATGGCTACACCTTC.